Given below is one TCR beta chain in context. What it binds is unknown. The data stem from a study of T cell responses to AZD1222 COVID-19 vaccine. Findings and limits, study-wide: Repertoires were collected only later (after the peak T cell response had occurred).

Generated by immunoSEQ multiplex PCR, the TCRdb table keeps only in-frame clones and is missing some. The sample has tens of thousands of clones, roughly 88% seen once; the top ten hold approximately 4.5%. The specimen comprised peripheral blood, sampled on day 0 of MenACWY control vaccination. The sequence derives from an adult in good health.

The CDR3 protein is CASSKQGTNYGYTF. The DNA for the CDR3 is TGTGCCAGCAGTAAACAGGGAACTAACTATGGCTACACCTTC. The V and J genes are TRBV6-5 and TRBJ1-2; tentative D call: TRBD1 (6 bases). In germline, CDR1 is MNHEY, CDR2 SVGAGI. The CDR3 is 14 residues long. V was cut by 5 bases and J by 0 bases, with 10 bases left in between.